This record concerns one T cell receptor beta chain sequence. As yet, its antigen is unknown. Other DNA sequences within the sample encode an identical CDR3. This entry comes from a study of cytomegalovirus exposure and HLA in healthy donors. Study-wide results and limits: On later analysis, the bulk of CMV-associated TCR beta chains appeared to be HLA-restricted.

Primers included in the PCR were 60 Vbeta and 13 Jbeta primers. The protocol was immunoSEQ multiplex PCR, while the TCRdb copy is restricted to in-frame clones and leaves out a portion. The table has about 160,000 clones, roughly nine tenths seen once. Germline assignment: CDR1 SNHLY and CDR2 FYNNEI. Trimming left V 4 bases short and J 7 bases short, with 11 bases between. The CDR3 loop spans 13 amino acids. Sequencing was performed on PBMCs. The receptor was derived from a woman aged 25-40 years in good health and CMV-seronegative. The chain has TRBV2 and TRBJ1-5, with D possibly matching TRBD1 (5 bases). The CDR3 DNA is TGTGCCAGCAGTGCAGGGTTGGGGCAGCCCCAGCATTTT. Its translation is CASSAGLGQPQHF.